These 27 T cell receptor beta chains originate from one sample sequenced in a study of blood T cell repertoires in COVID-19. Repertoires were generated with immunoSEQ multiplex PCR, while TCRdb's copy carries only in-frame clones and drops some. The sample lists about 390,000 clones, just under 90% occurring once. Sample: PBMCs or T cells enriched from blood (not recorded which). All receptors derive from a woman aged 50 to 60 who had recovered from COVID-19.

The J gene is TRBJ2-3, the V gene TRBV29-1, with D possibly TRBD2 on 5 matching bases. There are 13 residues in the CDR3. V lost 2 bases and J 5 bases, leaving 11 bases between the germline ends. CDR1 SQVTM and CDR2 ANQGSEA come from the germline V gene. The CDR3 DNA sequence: TGCAGCGTTGAAAGGTCTAGCCTAGATACGCAGTATTTT. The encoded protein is CSVERSSLDTQYF.

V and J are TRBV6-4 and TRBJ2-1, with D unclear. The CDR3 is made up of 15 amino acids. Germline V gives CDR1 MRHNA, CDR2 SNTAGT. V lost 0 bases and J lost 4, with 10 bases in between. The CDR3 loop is CASSDSGRRYNEQFF. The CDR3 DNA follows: TGTGCCAGCAGTGACTCGGGCAGAAGATACAATGAGCAGTTCTTC.

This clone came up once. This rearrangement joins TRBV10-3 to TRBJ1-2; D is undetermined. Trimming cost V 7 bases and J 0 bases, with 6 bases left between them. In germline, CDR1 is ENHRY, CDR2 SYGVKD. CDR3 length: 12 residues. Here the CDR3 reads CAITTTNYGYTF. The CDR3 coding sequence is TGTGCCATCACTACCACTAACTATGGCTACACCTTC.

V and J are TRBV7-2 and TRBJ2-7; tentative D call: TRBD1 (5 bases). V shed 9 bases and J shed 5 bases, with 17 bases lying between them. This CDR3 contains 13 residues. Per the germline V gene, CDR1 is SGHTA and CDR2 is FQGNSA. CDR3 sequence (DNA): TGTGCCAGTTCCCCACAGGCGAGGAACGAGCAGTACTTC. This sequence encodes CASSPQARNEQYF.

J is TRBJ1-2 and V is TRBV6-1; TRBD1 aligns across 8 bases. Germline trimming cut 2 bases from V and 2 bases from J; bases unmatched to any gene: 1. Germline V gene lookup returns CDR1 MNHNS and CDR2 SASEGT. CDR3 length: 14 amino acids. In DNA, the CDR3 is TGTGCCAGCAGTGAATACAGGGGGAACTATGGCTACACCTTC. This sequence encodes CASSEYRGNYGYTF.

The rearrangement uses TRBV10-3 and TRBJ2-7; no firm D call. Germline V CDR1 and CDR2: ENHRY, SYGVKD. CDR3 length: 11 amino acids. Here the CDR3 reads CATKGGYEQYF. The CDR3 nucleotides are TGTGCTACAAAAGGCGGTTACGAGCAGTACTTC.

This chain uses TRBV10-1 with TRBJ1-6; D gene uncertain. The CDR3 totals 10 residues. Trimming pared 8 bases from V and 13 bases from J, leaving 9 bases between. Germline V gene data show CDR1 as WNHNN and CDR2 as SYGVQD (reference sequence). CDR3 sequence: CASSPLPLHF. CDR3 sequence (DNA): TGCGCCAGCTCTCCCCTCCCCCTCCACTTT.

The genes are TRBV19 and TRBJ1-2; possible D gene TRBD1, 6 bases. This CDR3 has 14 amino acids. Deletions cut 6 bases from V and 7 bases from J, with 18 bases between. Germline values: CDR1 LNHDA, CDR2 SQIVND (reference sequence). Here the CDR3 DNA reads TGTGCCAGTAGCTCCGGACGAGAAGGGGGTGGCTACACCTTC. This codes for CASSSGREGGGYTF.

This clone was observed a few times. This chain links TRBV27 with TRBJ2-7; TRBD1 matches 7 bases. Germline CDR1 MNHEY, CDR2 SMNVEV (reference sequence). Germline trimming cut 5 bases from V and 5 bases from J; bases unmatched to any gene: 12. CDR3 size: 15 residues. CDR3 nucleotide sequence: TGTGCCAGCAGTGTAATGACAGGGAAGTTCGACGAGCAGTACTTC. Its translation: CASSVMTGKFDEQYF.

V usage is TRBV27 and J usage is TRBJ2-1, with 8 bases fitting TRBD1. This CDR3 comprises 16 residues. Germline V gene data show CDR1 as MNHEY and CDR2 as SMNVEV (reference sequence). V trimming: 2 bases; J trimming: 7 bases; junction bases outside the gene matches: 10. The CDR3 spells CASSLPTGGSWNEQFF. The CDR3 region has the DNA TGTGCCAGCAGTTTACCAACAGGGGGGTCTTGGAATGAGCAGTTCTTC.

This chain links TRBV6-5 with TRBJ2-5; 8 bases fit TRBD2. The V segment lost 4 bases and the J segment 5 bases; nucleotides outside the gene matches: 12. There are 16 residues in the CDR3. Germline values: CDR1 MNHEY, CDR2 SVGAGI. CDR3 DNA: TGTGCCAGCAGTTTGTTTTGGGAGGCTAGCGGGGAGACCCAGTACTTC. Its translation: CASSLFWEASGETQYF.

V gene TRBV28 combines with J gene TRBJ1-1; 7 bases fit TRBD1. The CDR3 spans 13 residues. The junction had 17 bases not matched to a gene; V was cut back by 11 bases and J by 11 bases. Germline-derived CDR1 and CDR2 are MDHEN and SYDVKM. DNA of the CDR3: TGTGCCGGGGGTCAGGGGGGAAGAGGGTTCGCTTTCTTT. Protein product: CAGGQGGRGFAFF.

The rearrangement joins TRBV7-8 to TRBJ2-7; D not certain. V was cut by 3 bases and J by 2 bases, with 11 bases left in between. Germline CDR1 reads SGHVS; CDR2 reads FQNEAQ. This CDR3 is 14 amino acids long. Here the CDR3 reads CASSFRDTAYEQYF. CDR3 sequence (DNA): TGTGCCAGCAGCTTTCGAGACACCGCCTACGAGCAGTACTTC.

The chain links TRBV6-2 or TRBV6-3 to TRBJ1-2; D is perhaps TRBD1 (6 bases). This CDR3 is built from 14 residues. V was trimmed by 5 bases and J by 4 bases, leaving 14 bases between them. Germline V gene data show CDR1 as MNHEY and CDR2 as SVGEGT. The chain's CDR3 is CASSDRGGGYGYTF. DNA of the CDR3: TGTGCCAGCAGTGACCGGGGAGGGGGCTATGGCTACACCTTC.

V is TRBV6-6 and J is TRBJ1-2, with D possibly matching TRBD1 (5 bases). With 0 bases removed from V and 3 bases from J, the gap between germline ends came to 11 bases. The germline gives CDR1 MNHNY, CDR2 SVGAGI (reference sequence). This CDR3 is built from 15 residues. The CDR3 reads CASSYSKGEHYGYTF. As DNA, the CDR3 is TGTGCCAGCAGTTACTCGAAAGGGGAACACTATGGCTACACCTTC.

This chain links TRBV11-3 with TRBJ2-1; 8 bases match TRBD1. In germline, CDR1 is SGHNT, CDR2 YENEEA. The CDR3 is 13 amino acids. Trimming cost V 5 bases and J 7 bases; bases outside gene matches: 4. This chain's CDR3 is CASSQGQVNEQFF. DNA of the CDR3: TGTGCCAGCAGCCAGGGACAGGTGAATGAGCAGTTCTTC.

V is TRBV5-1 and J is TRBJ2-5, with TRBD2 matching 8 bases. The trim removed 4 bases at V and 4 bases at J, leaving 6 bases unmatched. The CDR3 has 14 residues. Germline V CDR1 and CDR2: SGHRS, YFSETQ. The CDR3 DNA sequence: TGCGCCAGCAGCCCAGCGGGGGTAGGAGAGACCCAGTACTTC. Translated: CASSPAGVGETQYF.

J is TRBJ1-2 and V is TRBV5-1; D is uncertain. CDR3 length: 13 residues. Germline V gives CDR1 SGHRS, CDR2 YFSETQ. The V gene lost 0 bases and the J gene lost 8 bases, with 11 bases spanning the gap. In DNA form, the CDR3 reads TGCGCCAGCAGCTTGGGGCCGGCGAGGGGCTACACCTTC. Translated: CASSLGPARGYTF.

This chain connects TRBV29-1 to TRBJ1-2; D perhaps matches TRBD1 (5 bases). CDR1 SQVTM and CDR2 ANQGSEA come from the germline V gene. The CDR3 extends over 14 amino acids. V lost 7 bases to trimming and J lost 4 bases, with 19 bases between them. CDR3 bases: TGCAGCGCCGGCCCCGTTGACAGCCGCTATGGCTACACCTTC. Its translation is CSAGPVDSRYGYTF.

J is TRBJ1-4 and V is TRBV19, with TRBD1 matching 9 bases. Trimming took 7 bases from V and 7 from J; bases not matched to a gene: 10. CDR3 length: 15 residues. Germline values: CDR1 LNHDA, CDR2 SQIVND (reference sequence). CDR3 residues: CASKNRGQGGEKLFF. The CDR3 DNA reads TGTGCCAGTAAGAACAGGGGGCAGGGAGGTGAAAAACTGTTTTTT.

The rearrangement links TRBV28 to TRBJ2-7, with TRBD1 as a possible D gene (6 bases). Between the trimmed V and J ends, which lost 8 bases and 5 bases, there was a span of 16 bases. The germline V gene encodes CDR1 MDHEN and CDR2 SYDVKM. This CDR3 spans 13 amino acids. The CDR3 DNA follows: TGTGCCAGCGGCCGACAGGCTTTTAACGAGCAGTACTTC. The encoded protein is CASGRQAFNEQYF.

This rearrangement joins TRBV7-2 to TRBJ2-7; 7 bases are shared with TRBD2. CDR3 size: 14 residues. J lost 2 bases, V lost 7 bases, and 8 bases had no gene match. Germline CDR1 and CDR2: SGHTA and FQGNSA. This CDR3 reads CASTTPGGTYEQYF. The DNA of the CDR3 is TGTGCCAGCACCACTCCGGGGGGAACCTACGAGCAGTACTTC. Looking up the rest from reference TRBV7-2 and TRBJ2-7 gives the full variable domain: GAGVSQSPSNKVTEKGKDVELRCDPISGHTALYWYRQSLGQGLEFLIYFQGNSAPDKSGLPSDRFSAERTGGSVSTLTIQRTQQEDSAVYLCASTTPGGTYEQYFGPGTRLTVT.

CDR3 coding DNA: TGTGCCAGCAGCTTAGGACCGACAGGGGGAAACAATCAGCCCCAGCATTTT. Translated, it gives CASSLGPTGGNNQPQHF. The chain carries TRBV7-2 and TRBJ1-5, with 9 bases identical to TRBD1. Germline CDR1 reads SGHTA; CDR2 reads FQGNSA. This CDR3 has 17 amino acids. V lost 1 base, J lost 3 bases, and 7 bases stayed unmatched.

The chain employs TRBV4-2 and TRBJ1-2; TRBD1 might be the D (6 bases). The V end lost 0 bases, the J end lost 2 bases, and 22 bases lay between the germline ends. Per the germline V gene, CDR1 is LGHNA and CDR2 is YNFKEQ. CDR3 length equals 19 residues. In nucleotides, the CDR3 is TGTGCCAGCAGCCAAGATCGGGTGAACACAGGGCGGACCAACTATGGCTACACCTTC. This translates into CASSQDRVNTGRTNYGYTF.

DNA of the CDR3: TGCGCCAGCAGCCAAGTAAGGGGTTCGGACAGGCGGGAATCTGGAAACACCATATATTTT. This codes for CASSQVRGSDRRESGNTIYF. The chain uses TRBV4-1 and TRBJ1-3, with TRBD1 identical over 7 bases. V dropped 1 base and J dropped 1; count of bases not matched to a gene: 16. Germline-derived CDR1 and CDR2 are MGHRA and YSYEKL. This CDR3 has 20 amino acids.

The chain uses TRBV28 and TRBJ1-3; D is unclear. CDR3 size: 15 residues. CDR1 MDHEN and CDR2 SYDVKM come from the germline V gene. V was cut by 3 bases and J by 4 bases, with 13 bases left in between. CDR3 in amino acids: CASSFSGRFGNTIYF. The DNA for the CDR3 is TGTGCCAGCAGTTTCAGTGGCAGATTCGGAAACACCATATATTTT.

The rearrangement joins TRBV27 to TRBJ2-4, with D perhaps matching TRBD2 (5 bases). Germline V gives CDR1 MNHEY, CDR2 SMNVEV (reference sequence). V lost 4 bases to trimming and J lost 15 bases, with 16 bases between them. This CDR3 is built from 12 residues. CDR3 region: CASSSPSGIAYF. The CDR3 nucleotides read TGTGCCAGCAGTTCCCCGAGCGGAATTGCGTACTTC.